The table lists the clone carrying this T cell receptor beta chain with many counts. This sample stems from a study of T-cell reconstitution after alpha-beta-depleted transplantation in children. The CDR3 spans 14 residues. Trimming shortened V by 4 bases and J by 2 bases, and 11 bases separated the two germline ends. Germline CDR1 and CDR2: LGHDT and YNNKEL (reference sequence). Unique molecular identifiers were used in preparing the TCRbeta library. TCRdb recomputed calls from the PCR reads with MiXCR, one row per CDR3 protein. The sample records roughly 90,000 distinct CDR3 sequences, 12% being singletons.

Here the sequenced sample was PBMCs from the stem cell graft donor, taken from the stem cell graft. This chain links TRBV3-1 with TRBJ1-1; D possibly corresponds to TRBD1 (6 bases). The TCR was taken from a human donor who donated a stem cell graft to a child with inherited bone marrow failure. The CDR3 sequence: CASSPGALNTEAFF. CDR3 in DNA: TGTGCCAGCAGCCCGGGGGCCCTTAACACTGAAGCTTTCTTT.